Listed here are 18 T cell receptor beta chains from one sample, sequenced in a study. TCRdb independently ran MiXCR on the RT-PCR reads; one entry per CDR3 protein. The sample shows about 680,000 distinct CDR3 sequences, approximately 15% of them seen only once. Sample: memory CD4+ T cells from blood. These receptors were taken from a female donor in good health, serving as a healthy control.

This chain connects TRBV20-1 to TRBJ2-3; either TRBD1 or TRBD2 may supply D (5 bases each). This CDR3 has 14 residues. Trimming left V 6 bases short and J 4 bases short, with 17 bases between. Per germline, CDR1 DFQATT and CDR2 SNEGSKA (reference sequence). DNA for the CDR3: TGCAGTGCCCTCAGGGAGCTAGGCCCAGATACGCAGTATTTT. Amino acids: CSALRELGPDTQYF.

This clonotype has just a few counts. The V call is TRBV4-3, the J call TRBJ2-2, with D possibly TRBD1 on 6 matching bases. CDR1 and CDR2 (germline): LGHNA, YSLEER. The CDR3 has 15 residues. Trimming shortened V by 5 bases and J by 2 bases, and 12 bases separated the two germline ends. The CDR3 region has the DNA TGCGCCAGCAGCAGAACGGACAGAAACACCGGGGAGCTGTTTTTT. Translating gives CASSRTDRNTGELFF.

This clonotype was picked up many times. This chain links TRBV7-2 with TRBJ2-3; 8 positions agree with TRBD2. With V trimmed by 1 base and J by 6 bases, 9 bases remained unmatched. Germline V lookup: CDR1 SGHTA, CDR2 FQGNSA. The CDR3 covers 16 residues. The CDR3 coding sequence is TGTGCCAGCAGCTTAGAGCCGGCGGGGGGAACGGATACGCAGTATTTT. Its translation: CASSLEPAGGTDTQYF. Together with reference TRBV7-2 and TRBJ2-3, the CDR3 gives the full variable domain: GAGVSQSPSNKVTEKGKDVELRCDPISGHTALYWYRQSLGQGLEFLIYFQGNSAPDKSGLPSDRFSAERTGGSVSTLTIQRTQQEDSAVYLCASSLEPAGGTDTQYFGPGTRLTVL.

This clonotype was recorded many times. This chain links TRBV5-1 with TRBJ2-1; 9 bases fit TRBD2. The germline gives CDR1 SGHRS, CDR2 YFSETQ. The CDR3 runs to 16 residues. V was pared by 2 bases and J by 9 bases, with 12 bases of the junction left unmatched. The DNA for the CDR3 is TGCGCCAGCAGCTTCACCCTGACCCTAGCGGGAAGTGAGCAGTTCTTC. Its translation: CASSFTLTLAGSEQFF. The full variable domain, with the rest looked up from reference TRBV5-1 and TRBJ2-1, is KAGVTQTPRYLIKTRGQQVTLSCSPISGHRSVSWYQQTPGQGLQFLFEYFSETQRNKGNFPGRFSGRQFSNSRSEMNVSTLELGDSALYLCASSFTLTLAGSEQFFGPGTRLTVL.

This clonotype occurred many times. The V call is TRBV20-1, the J call TRBJ1-5; TRBD1 might be the D (6 bases). In germline, CDR1 is DFQATT, CDR2 SNEGSKA (reference sequence). This CDR3 is 14 amino acids long. The V gene lost 4 bases and the J gene lost 1 base, with 11 bases spanning the gap. The CDR3 loop reads CSAIGQTSNQPQHF. CDR3 DNA sequence: TGCAGTGCTATCGGACAGACGAGCAATCAGCCCCAGCATTTT.

This clonotype was observed a handful of times. This chain links TRBV5-5 with TRBJ1-5; D is unresolved. The CDR3 totals 12 residues. Trimming pared 6 bases from V and 3 bases from J, leaving 7 bases between. The V gene's germline CDR1 is SGHKS and CDR2 YYEKEE (reference sequence). The CDR3 bases are TGTGCCAGCAATCAGATCAATCAGCCCCAGCATTTT. It is translated as CASNQINQPQHF. The whole variable domain, remainder taken from reference TRBV5-5 and TRBJ1-5, is DAGVTQSPTHLIKTRGQQVTLRCSPISGHKSVSWYQQVLGQGPQFIFQYYEKEERGRGNFPDRFSARQFPNYSSELNVNALLLGDSALYLCASNQINQPQHFGDGTRLSIL.

This clonotype was seen at least ten times. The genes are TRBV4-2 and TRBJ2-3; TRBD2 aligns across 12 bases. V shed 0 bases and J 6 bases; nucleotides not matched to a gene: 7. The length of the CDR3 is 17 residues. CDR1 is LGHNA, CDR2 YNFKEQ, per germline. The CDR3 region is CASSQDGLAGSQDTQYF. In DNA form, the CDR3 reads TGTGCCAGCAGCCAAGATGGACTAGCGGGATCACAGGATACGCAGTATTTT.

This clonotype has only a few counts. The rearrangement joins TRBV20-1 to TRBJ2-3; 8 nucleotides align to TRBD1. CDR1 and CDR2 (germline): DFQATT, SNEGSKA (reference sequence). The V gene end was trimmed by 6 bases and the J gene end by 3 bases; junction bases not matched to a gene: 5. The CDR3 sequence is 13 residues long. DNA for the CDR3: TGCAGTGCACCAGACAGGGGTACAGATACGCAGTATTTT. This encodes CSAPDRGTDTQYF.

The rearrangement links TRBV6-5 to TRBJ1-3; D gene unclear. Between the trimmed V and J ends, which lost 8 bases and 4 bases, there was a span of 15 bases. Germline V gene lookup returns CDR1 MNHEY and CDR2 SVGAGI. The CDR3 runs to 14 residues. Here the CDR3 DNA reads TGTGCCAGCGTCTCCGTGGTGCAAGGAAACACCATATATTTT. Encoded protein: CASVSVVQGNTIYF.

This clonotype was seen ten or more times. The chain employs TRBV6-2 or TRBV6-3 and TRBJ2-3; TRBD2 aligns across 7 bases. The germline CDR1 and CDR2 sequences are MNHEY and SVGEGT. J lost 3 bases, V lost 7 bases, and 4 bases had no gene match. The CDR3 is 13 residues long. For the CDR3, the DNA is TGTGCCAGCACCCTCGGGGGGACAGATACGCAGTATTTT. This encodes CASTLGGTDTQYF.

This clonotype came up many times. The V call is TRBV12-3 or TRBV12-4, the J call TRBJ2-3; TRBD2 agrees at 11 bases. The CDR3 contains 15 residues. J was trimmed by 4 bases and V by 10 bases; bases with no gene match: 10. The CDR3 loop is CATHLAGGPPDTQYF. The CDR3 nucleotides are TGTGCCACCCACTTAGCGGGAGGGCCGCCAGATACGCAGTATTTT.

This clonotype occurred a few times. J is TRBJ1-3 and V is TRBV20-1; D uncertain. CDR3 length equals 14 residues. CDR1 is DFQATT, CDR2 SNEGSKA, per germline (reference sequence). Trimming took 6 bases from V and 0 from J, leaving 12 bases between them. The CDR3 DNA reads TGCAGTGCCGTGGACTCGAGCTCTGGAAACACCATATATTTT. Its translation is CSAVDSSSGNTIYF.

The genes are TRBV6-5 and TRBJ1-1; D uncertain. Trimming left V 6 bases short and J 2 bases short, with 16 bases between. CDR3 length: 15 residues. Germline-derived CDR1 and CDR2 are MNHEY and SVGAGI. CDR3 in DNA: TGTGCCAGCAGACGCAAAGGACGGCAAAACACTGAAGCTTTCTTT. This codes for CASRRKGRQNTEAFF.

In this sample, this clonotype turned up many times. V gene TRBV18 combines with J gene TRBJ2-1; 7 nucleotides line up with TRBD1. V lost 8 bases to trimming and J lost 5 bases; unmatched junction nucleotides: 6. The CDR3 loop spans 13 amino acids. Germline assignment: CDR1 KGHSH and CDR2 LQKENI. CDR3 protein: CASSPGTDNEQFF. CDR3 sequence (DNA): TGTGCCAGCAGCCCCGGGACAGACAATGAGCAGTTCTTC. Drawing the rest from reference TRBV18 and TRBJ2-1, the complete variable domain is NAGVMQNPRHLVRRRGQEARLRCSPMKGHSHVYWYRQLPEEGLKFMVYLQKENIIDESGMPKERFSAEFPKEGPSILRIQQVVRGDSAAYFCASSPGTDNEQFFGPGTRLTVL.

In regard to this clonotype: A much larger clone differs by one base, so this may be a read error. This rearrangement joins TRBV5-1 to TRBJ2-3; D is undetermined. CDR3 size: 13 residues. V shed 5 bases and J shed 3 bases, with 10 bases lying between them. CDR1 and CDR2 (germline): SGHRS, YFSETQ. DNA of the CDR3: TGCGCCAGCAGGATGGTATCTACAGATACGCAGTATTTT. Translating gives CASRMVSTDTQYF.

Notes on this clonotype: One end of the junction fails to match germline, which may point to a read error. The chain employs TRBV15 and TRBJ2-5; the D gene is possibly TRBD2 (6 bases). Germline V gene sequence: CDR1 LNHNV, CDR2 YYDKDF (reference sequence). The length of the CDR3 is 13 residues. CDR3 amino acids: CATSRGTRGDLNF. The CDR3 bases are TGTGCCACCAGCAGAGGAACCCGAGGGGACTTAAACTTC.

This clonotype was seen a few times. This sequence joins TRBV24-1 and TRBJ2-3; TRBD1 agrees at 10 bases. J lost 4 bases, V lost 7 bases, and 7 bases had no gene match. The CDR3 is 15 residues long. The germline gives CDR1 KGHDR, CDR2 SFDVKD. The CDR3 loop is CATSRDRGEADTQYF. The CDR3 DNA reads TGTGCCACCAGCCGGGACAGGGGAGAAGCAGATACGCAGTATTTT.

This chain connects TRBV21-1 to TRBJ2-3; the DNA was not compared with TRBD1, the D call given in the table. TRBV21-1 is listed as a pseudogene. CDR3 length: 17 residues. CDR3 residues: CASRKAGIGTPGDTQYF. CDR3 nucleotide sequence: TGTGCCAGCAGGAAGGCCGGGATCGGGACCCCGGGAGATACGCAGTATTTT.